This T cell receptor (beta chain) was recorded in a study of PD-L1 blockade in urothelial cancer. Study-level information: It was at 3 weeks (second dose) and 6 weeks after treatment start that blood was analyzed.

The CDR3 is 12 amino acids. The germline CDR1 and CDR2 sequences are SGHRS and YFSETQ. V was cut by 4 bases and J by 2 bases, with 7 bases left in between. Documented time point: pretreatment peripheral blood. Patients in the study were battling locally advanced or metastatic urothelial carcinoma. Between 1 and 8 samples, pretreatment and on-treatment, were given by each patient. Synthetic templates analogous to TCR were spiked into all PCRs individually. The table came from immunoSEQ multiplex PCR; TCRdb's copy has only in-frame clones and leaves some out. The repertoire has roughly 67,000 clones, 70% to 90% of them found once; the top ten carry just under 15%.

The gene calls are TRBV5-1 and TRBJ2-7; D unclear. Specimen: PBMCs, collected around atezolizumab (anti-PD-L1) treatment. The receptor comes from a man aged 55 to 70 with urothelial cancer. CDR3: CASSHNTYEQYF. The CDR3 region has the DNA TGCGCCAGCAGCCACAACACCTACGAGCAGTACTTC. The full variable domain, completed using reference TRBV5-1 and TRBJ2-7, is KAGVTQTPRYLIKTRGQQVTLSCSPISGHRSVSWYQQTPGQGLQFLFEYFSETQRNKGNFPGRFSGRQFSNSRSEMNVSTLELGDSALYLCASSHNTYEQYFGPGTRLTVT.